This is a list of T cell receptor beta chains from one sample in a study of human T cells and chemical hapten exposure. TCRdb redid the calling of the RACE reads with MiXCR, one entry per CDR3 protein. This sample has 95,000 to 150,000 distinct CDR3 sequences, with approximately 13% found just once. The sequences come from whole blood, collected in connection with sensitization to the hapten diphenylcyclopropenone (DPC). All receptors derive from a woman between 18 and 30 years old with alopecia areata. Some clones in this sample may be carry-over from other donors' samples. Both conserved end residues are part of each CDR3. A D gene is named only where the DNA matches it firmly. Only part of the rows carry a size: once, few, many, or a class if the clone is expanded.

j_gene: TRBJ2-2; abundance: medium-sized; v_gene: TRBV29-1; d_gene: -; CDR3nt: TGCAGCGTTGGGGATCAAGGAAACACCGGGGAGCTGTTTTTT; CDR3aa: CSVGDQGNTGELFF
j_gene: TRBJ1-5; abundance: many; v_gene: TRBV6-2/TRBV6-3; d_gene: TRBD1; CDR3nt: TGTGCCAGCAACAGGGGAAAGAATCAGCCCCAGCATTTT; CDR3aa: CASNRGKNQPQHF
j_gene: TRBJ2-3; abundance: once; v_gene: TRBV3-1; d_gene: -; CDR3nt: TGTGCCAGCAGCCAAGATTTCATTTTGGATACGCAGTATTTT; CDR3aa: CASSQDFILDTQYF
j_gene: TRBJ1-5; abundance: -; v_gene: TRBV6-2/TRBV6-3; d_gene: TRBD1; CDR3nt: TGTGCCAGCAGTTACCGGGGGGACAGGAACAATCAGCCCCAGCATTTT; CDR3aa: CASSYRGDRNNQPQHF
j_gene: TRBJ2-5; abundance: -; v_gene: TRBV11-2; d_gene: -; CDR3nt: TGTGCCAGCAGCTTTGGACTCCCAGAGACCCAGTACTTC; CDR3aa: CASSFGLPETQYF
j_gene: TRBJ2-7; abundance: -; v_gene: TRBV15; d_gene: TRBD1; CDR3nt: TGTGCCACCAGCAGTGACAGGGGCTCCTACGAGCAGTACTTC; CDR3aa: CATSSDRGSYEQYF
j_gene: TRBJ2-5; abundance: many; v_gene: TRBV12-3/TRBV12-4; d_gene: TRBD2; CDR3nt: TGTGCCAGCACCGGACTAGAAGAGACCCAGTACTTC; CDR3aa: CASTGLEETQYF
j_gene: TRBJ2-5; abundance: -; v_gene: TRBV7-2; d_gene: -; CDR3nt: TGTGCCAGCAGCTTAGTCCAGCGACCTGAGACCCAGTACTTC; CDR3aa: CASSLVQRPETQYF
j_gene: TRBJ1-2; abundance: few; v_gene: TRBV7-9; d_gene: -; CDR3nt: TGTGCCAGCAGCTTAGCCCCGGAAAATGAAGGCTACACCTTC; CDR3aa: CASSLAPENEGYTF
j_gene: TRBJ2-5; abundance: few; v_gene: TRBV29-1; d_gene: -; CDR3nt: TGCAGCGTTGAAGGGGGCTGGGAGACCCAGTACTTC; CDR3aa: CSVEGGWETQYF
j_gene: TRBJ2-7; abundance: few; v_gene: TRBV24-1; d_gene: -; CDR3nt: TGTGCCACCAGTGACAACTACGAGCAGTACTTC; CDR3aa: CATSDNYEQYF
j_gene: TRBJ2-3; abundance: many; v_gene: TRBV3-1; d_gene: -; CDR3nt: TGTGCCAGCAGCCCGACACCCGCCGAGGCAGATACGCAGTATTTT; CDR3aa: CASSPTPAEADTQYF
j_gene: TRBJ2-3; abundance: few; v_gene: TRBV25-1; d_gene: -; CDR3nt: TGTGCCAGCGGGACCCGGGACTCTGAGGTGTATTTT; CDR3aa: CASGTRDSEVYF
j_gene: TRBJ2-3; abundance: -; v_gene: TRBV3-1; d_gene: -; CDR3nt: TGTGCCAGCAGCCGGGACACCACAGATACGCAGTATTTT; CDR3aa: CASSRDTTDTQYF
j_gene: TRBJ1-5; abundance: -; v_gene: TRBV5-5; d_gene: -; CDR3nt: TGTGCCAGCAGCTTGCTCCGCTATCAGCCCCAGCATTTT; CDR3aa: CASSLLRYQPQHF
j_gene: TRBJ1-1; abundance: -; v_gene: TRBV3-1; d_gene: TRBD1; CDR3nt: TGTGCCAGCAGCCAACCACCGGGACAGCAAATGAACACTGAAGCTTTCTTT; CDR3aa: CASSQPPGQQMNTEAFF
j_gene: TRBJ2-2; abundance: few; v_gene: TRBV15; d_gene: TRBD2; CDR3nt: TGTGCCACCAGCAAAAGCGGGGGAGTCAACACCGGGGAGCTGTTTTTT; CDR3aa: CATSKSGGVNTGELFF
j_gene: TRBJ2-3; abundance: many; v_gene: TRBV9; d_gene: -; CDR3nt: TGTGCCAGCAGCGCGGGGGCGACAGGGCTGAGCACAGATACGCAGTATTTT; CDR3aa: CASSAGATGLSTDTQYF
j_gene: TRBJ1-5; abundance: few; v_gene: TRBV4-2; d_gene: -; CDR3nt: TGTGCCAGCAAGGATTCGGGGGTTACCAATCAGCCCCAGCATTTT; CDR3aa: CASKDSGVTNQPQHF
j_gene: TRBJ1-1; abundance: few; v_gene: TRBV18; d_gene: -; CDR3nt: TGTGCCAGCTCACCACCGCAGGAACTTCTGGCTTTCTTT; CDR3aa: CASSPPQELLAFF
j_gene: TRBJ2-7; abundance: -; v_gene: TRBV4-3; d_gene: -; CDR3nt: TGCGCCAGCAGCCAAGATTTAGGGGCAGGGGCCGACGAGCAGTACTTC; CDR3aa: CASSQDLGAGADEQYF
j_gene: TRBJ1-2; abundance: -; v_gene: TRBV6-2/TRBV6-3; d_gene: -; CDR3nt: TGTGCCAGCAACGGACGAAGCGAGAACTATGGCTACACCTTC; CDR3aa: CASNGRSENYGYTF
j_gene: TRBJ2-3; abundance: few; v_gene: TRBV5-1; d_gene: TRBD2; CDR3nt: TGCGCCAGCAGCCCGATAGCGGGGAGCACAGATACGCAGTATTTT; CDR3aa: CASSPIAGSTDTQYF
j_gene: TRBJ2-7; abundance: few; v_gene: TRBV11-3; d_gene: -; CDR3nt: TGTGCCAGCAGCTTTAGAGCCGGCGAGCAGTACTTC; CDR3aa: CASSFRAGEQYF
j_gene: TRBJ2-1; abundance: many; v_gene: TRBV29-1; d_gene: -; CDR3nt: TGCAGCGTTGAAGCTCCCGGGGGTATCAACAATGAGCAGTTCTTC; CDR3aa: CSVEAPGGINNEQFF
j_gene: TRBJ2-2; abundance: -; v_gene: TRBV29-1; d_gene: TRBD1; CDR3nt: TGCAGCGTTAGACAGGGAGCCGGGGAGCTGTTTTTT; CDR3aa: CSVRQGAGELFF
j_gene: TRBJ2-5; abundance: -; v_gene: TRBV11-1; d_gene: -; CDR3nt: TGTGCCAGCAGCCTCCGGGGGACCACCCAGTACTTC; CDR3aa: CASSLRGTTQYF
j_gene: TRBJ1-3; abundance: many; v_gene: TRBV4-2; d_gene: TRBD1; CDR3nt: TGTGCCAGCAGCCAGAACCCGGGACAGGGAAACACCATATATTTT; CDR3aa: CASSQNPGQGNTIYF
j_gene: TRBJ1-3; abundance: few; v_gene: TRBV7-6; d_gene: -; CDR3nt: TGTGCCAGCAGCCCCTCACGGGGTACTGGAAACACCATATATTTT; CDR3aa: CASSPSRGTGNTIYF
j_gene: TRBJ2-3; abundance: -; v_gene: TRBV6-2/TRBV6-3; d_gene: TRBD2; CDR3nt: TGTGCCAGCAGCCAACTCCGGACTAGCCTTAGGACAGATACGCAGTATTTT; CDR3aa: CASSQLRTSLRTDTQYF
j_gene: TRBJ1-1; abundance: -; v_gene: TRBV20-1; d_gene: TRBD1; CDR3nt: TGCAGTGCCCGAACGGGACAGGGTGGTAAGAACACTGAAGCTTTCTTT; CDR3aa: CSARTGQGGKNTEAFF
j_gene: TRBJ1-1; abundance: few; v_gene: TRBV25-1; d_gene: -; CDR3nt: TGTGCCAGCAGCGATTTAGACCTGAACACTGAAGCTTTCTTT; CDR3aa: CASSDLDLNTEAFF
j_gene: TRBJ1-2; abundance: -; v_gene: TRBV27; d_gene: TRBD1; CDR3nt: TGTGCCAGCAGTCTCCGGACAGGGGGTAACTATGGCTACACCTTC; CDR3aa: CASSLRTGGNYGYTF
j_gene: TRBJ1-2; abundance: few; v_gene: TRBV5-5; d_gene: TRBD1; CDR3nt: TGTGCCAGCAGCTCACCACACCCGACAGGGAATGGCTACACCTTC; CDR3aa: CASSSPHPTGNGYTF
j_gene: TRBJ2-3; abundance: few; v_gene: TRBV5-5; d_gene: -; CDR3nt: TGTGCCAGTTTAAGCGGGCAAATCACCGATACGCAGTATTTT; CDR3aa: CASLSGQITDTQYF
j_gene: TRBJ2-7; abundance: few; v_gene: TRBV27; d_gene: -; CDR3nt: TGTGCCAGCAGTCACCGCTCGGGGAGCTCCTACGAGCAGTACTTC; CDR3aa: CASSHRSGSSYEQYF
j_gene: TRBJ1-6; abundance: many; v_gene: TRBV20-1; d_gene: TRBD1; CDR3nt: TGCAGTGCTAGAGTGGGACAGGGGATTAATTCACCCCTCCACTTT; CDR3aa: CSARVGQGINSPLHF
j_gene: TRBJ2-1; abundance: -; v_gene: TRBV12-3/TRBV12-4; d_gene: TRBD2; CDR3nt: TGTGCCAGCAGTCCCCTTAGCGGGGGGAGTCTGAATGAGCAGTTCTTC; CDR3aa: CASSPLSGGSLNEQFF
j_gene: TRBJ2-3; abundance: -; v_gene: TRBV24-1; d_gene: -; CDR3nt: TGTGCCACCAGTGATGGACGCGGGGCCCGCACAGATACGCAGTATTTT; CDR3aa: CATSDGRGARTDTQYF
j_gene: TRBJ2-1; abundance: -; v_gene: TRBV20-1; d_gene: -; CDR3nt: TGCAGTGCTAGACAGGGTAGGGATGAGCAGTTCTTC; CDR3aa: CSARQGRDEQFF
j_gene: TRBJ2-4; abundance: few; v_gene: TRBV12-3/TRBV12-4; d_gene: TRBD1; CDR3nt: TGTGCCAGCAGGGAAGGGACAGGATCACAGTACTTC; CDR3aa: CASREGTGSQYF
j_gene: TRBJ2-1; abundance: -; v_gene: TRBV7-2; d_gene: -; CDR3nt: TGTGCCAGCAGCTCAGGACTAACGGGGCAGTTCTTC; CDR3aa: CASSSGLTGQFF
j_gene: TRBJ2-5; abundance: few; v_gene: TRBV3-1; d_gene: -; CDR3nt: TGTGCCAGCAGCCAAGAAGAGACCCAGTACTTC; CDR3aa: CASSQEETQYF
j_gene: TRBJ2-7; abundance: few; v_gene: TRBV11-2; d_gene: -; CDR3nt: TGTGCCAGCAGCTTAGTACCGGGGAACGAGCAGTACTTC; CDR3aa: CASSLVPGNEQYF
j_gene: TRBJ1-1; abundance: many; v_gene: TRBV18; d_gene: -; CDR3nt: TGTGCCAGCTCCCCGGGACACCCTAACACTGAAGCTTTCTTT; CDR3aa: CASSPGHPNTEAFF
j_gene: TRBJ2-7; abundance: few; v_gene: TRBV6-5; d_gene: -; CDR3nt: TGTGCCAGCAGTCGTGGGGGGGCGACTGGGGCGTACGAGCAGTACTTC; CDR3aa: CASSRGGATGAYEQYF
j_gene: TRBJ1-1; abundance: many; v_gene: TRBV14; d_gene: -; CDR3nt: TGTGCCAGCAGCCAAGGGGTGACAACTGGAACGCCTGAAGCTTTCTTT; CDR3aa: CASSQGVTTGTPEAFF
j_gene: TRBJ1-2; abundance: many; v_gene: TRBV7-9; d_gene: -; CDR3nt: TGTGCCAGCAGCTCCGAACTCGACAGCTATGGCTACACCTTC; CDR3aa: CASSSELDSYGYTF